This entry features one T cell receptor beta chain sequence. In the authors' methods: Reference gene primer amplification in the assay estimated nucleated cell counts. Repertoires were generated with immunoSEQ multiplex PCR, while TCRdb's copy carries only in-frame clones and drops some. That table gives V, J and clone size, and the DNA gave D and trimming. Of over 150,000 clones listed, around 84% are singletons. The CDR3 runs to 15 residues. Germline V CDR1 and CDR2: GTSNPN, SVGIG (reference sequence). Trimming took 2 bases from V and 6 from J; bases not matched to a gene: 7. The cohort comprised adults aged roughly 18 to 95 years residing in about two dozen US areas. Self-reported history from a screening survey and questionnaire set each donor's cohort. Two negative PCRs, clearance, or symptom resolution characterized the recovered Cohort 3 donors. The sample originates from a study of blood T cell repertoires in COVID-19.

This clonotype was obtained from a man aged 50 or older who had recovered from COVID-19. V usage is TRBV30 and J usage is TRBJ1-5; 10 nucleotides align to TRBD1. The sequencing sample was made of PBMCs or T cells enriched from blood (not recorded which). CDR3 nucleotides: TGTGCCTGGAGTCCCGACAGGGGGCACGCTCAGCCCCAGCATTTT. Translation: CAWSPDRGHAQPQHF. Together with reference TRBV30 and TRBJ1-5, the CDR3 gives the full variable domain: SQTIHQWPATLVQPVGSPLSLECTVEGTSNPNLYWYRQAAGRGLQLLFYSVGIGQISSEVPQNLSASRPQDRQFILSSKKLLLSDSGFYLCAWSPDRGHAQPQHFGDGTRLSIL.